This passage covers 32 T cell receptor beta chains from one sample sequenced in a study of OX40 agonist ivuxolimab in advanced cancers. Clones were sequenced by immunoSEQ multiplex PCR, and TCRdb holds only the in-frame ones, with some missing. Of 90,000 or so clones listed, approximately 92% are singletons. The sample in question was CD4+ or CD8+ T cells sorted from blood, obtained in a trial of the OX40 agonist ivuxolimab. These receptors were obtained from an adult with an advanced solid tumor such as melanoma, head and neck, liver or kidney cancer.

This clone was recorded once. The chain links TRBV6-6 to TRBJ2-2; the match to TRBD1 covers 7 bases. Germline CDR1 reads MNHNY; CDR2 reads SVGAGI (reference sequence). The CDR3 consists of 14 residues. Trimming took 6 bases from V and 8 from J; bases not matched to a gene: 9. The CDR3 DNA reads TGTGCCAGCAGAAGCAGACAGGGTTTGGGGGAGCTGTTTTTT. Protein sequence: CASRSRQGLGELFF.

This chain joins TRBV27 and TRBJ1-5, with D hard to call. Trimming removed 4 bases at V and 2 bases at J, with 6 bases between. The CDR3 loop spans 13 amino acids. Germline assignment: CDR1 MNHEY and CDR2 SMNVEV (reference sequence). This CDR3 is CASSSLGNQPQHF. The CDR3 coding sequence is TGTGCCAGCAGTTCTTTGGGCAATCAGCCCCAGCATTTT.

The chain uses TRBV29-1 and TRBJ1-1, with D tentatively TRBD1 (5 bases). The germline V and J ends were trimmed by 1 base and 4 bases, with 16 bases remaining between them. There are 15 residues in the CDR3. Germline V lookup: CDR1 SQVTM, CDR2 ANQGSEA. For the CDR3, the DNA is TGCAGCGTTGAAGGCCCCGGCAGGGAAGGCACTGAAGCTTTCTTT. Translated, it gives CSVEGPGREGTEAFF.

The chain couples TRBV30 to TRBJ2-3, with D perhaps matching TRBD1 (5 bases). Trimming took off 3 bases at V and 6 bases at J, with 19 bases between the two ends. CDR3 length: 15 amino acids. Germline V gene sequence: CDR1 GTSNPN, CDR2 SVGIG (reference sequence). The CDR3 loop is CAWRAGLASYDTQYF. The CDR3 nucleotides read TGTGCCTGGAGGGCAGGGTTGGCCTCGTACGATACGCAGTATTTT.

The chain carries TRBV29-1 and TRBJ2-1; D assignment may be TRBD1 or TRBD2 (5 bases each). Germline lookup yields CDR1 SQVTM and CDR2 ANQGSEA. The CDR3 runs to 17 residues. V dropped 5 bases and J dropped 0 bases, with 20 bases sitting between them. CDR3 residues: CSVWGTPDSASYNEQFF. The CDR3 nucleotides read TGCAGCGTTTGGGGGACCCCCGATTCAGCCTCCTACAATGAGCAGTTCTTC.

CDR3 residues: CASSPDRLGEKLFF. The CDR3 coding sequence is TGTGCCAGCAGCCCGGACAGATTAGGTGAAAAACTGTTTTTT. The chain uses TRBV4-2 and TRBJ1-4; possibly TRBD1 for D (6 bases). The CDR3 loop spans 14 amino acids. CDR1 LGHNA and CDR2 YNFKEQ come from the germline V gene. Trimming removed 4 bases at V and 7 bases at J, with 13 bases between.

This chain connects TRBV28 to TRBJ1-5; weak D call: TRBD1 (5 bases). The CDR3 totals 14 residues. CDR1 is MDHEN, CDR2 SYDVKM, per germline. The germline V and J ends were trimmed by 6 bases and 4 bases, with 13 bases remaining between them. Here the CDR3 DNA reads TGTGCCAGCAGAGCTCGACAGAAAAATCAGCCCCAGCATTTT. This gives the protein CASRARQKNQPQHF. The full variable domain, completed using reference TRBV28 and TRBJ1-5, is DVKVTQSSRYLVKRTGEKVFLECVQDMDHENMFWYRQDPGLGLRLIYFSYDVKMKEKGDIPEGYSVSREKKERFSLILESASTNQTSMYLCASRARQKNQPQHFGDGTRLSIL.

The rearrangement joins TRBV6-5 to TRBJ1-1, with a possible D match to TRBD1 (5 bases). V lost 5 bases and J lost 1, with 14 bases in between. This CDR3 has 15 residues. In germline, CDR1 is MNHEY, CDR2 SVGAGI. The CDR3 reads CASSPTQGWNTEAFF. For the CDR3, the DNA is TGTGCCAGCAGTCCGACGCAGGGTTGGAACACTGAAGCTTTCTTT.

The CDR3 DNA sequence: TGTGCCAGCCGAACATACAGGGAGCGTGGGGAGACCCAGTACTTC. Translation: CASRTYRERGETQYF. The chain recombines TRBV27 with TRBJ2-5; possibly TRBD1 for D (6 bases). With 8 bases removed from V and 5 bases from J, the gap between germline ends came to 21 bases. The germline gives CDR1 MNHEY, CDR2 SMNVEV (reference sequence). The CDR3 is made up of 15 amino acids.

The V and J genes are TRBV9 and TRBJ2-1, with D perhaps TRBD1 (5 bases). The germline CDR1 and CDR2 sequences are SGDLS and YYNGEE. The germline V and J ends were trimmed by 0 bases and 3 bases, with 13 bases remaining between them. This CDR3 is built from 16 residues. The CDR3 DNA follows: TGTGCCAGCAGCGTAGCGGCAGGGATTCTCTACAATGAGCAGTTCTTC. It is translated as CASSVAAGILYNEQFF.

The CDR3 spells CATSRDIQKQYF. The CDR3 DNA reads TGTGCCACCAGCAGAGATATCCAGAAGCAGTACTTC. The V call is TRBV15, the J call TRBJ2-7; no reliable D call. The CDR3 totals 12 residues. The V and J ends lost 0 bases and 8 bases respectively, with 8 bases between them. CDR1 LNHNV and CDR2 YYDKDF come from the germline V gene (reference sequence).

This chain uses TRBV28 with TRBJ1-2; tentative D call: TRBD1 (5 bases). CDR1 and CDR2 from the germline V gene are MDHEN and SYDVKM. V was shortened by 6 bases and J by 2 bases, with 10 bases between the two germline ends. This CDR3 has 13 amino acids. This CDR3 reads CASSLGRNYGYTF. For the CDR3, the DNA is TGTGCCAGCAGCCTGGGACGGAACTATGGCTACACCTTC.

The rearrangement links TRBV19 to TRBJ2-1; 7 positions agree with TRBD1. This CDR3 contains 15 residues. In germline, CDR1 is LNHDA, CDR2 SQIVND (reference sequence). Losses at the gene ends were 3 bases for V and 3 bases for J; bases not matched to a gene: 5. CDR3 residues: CASSIVGTDYNEQFF. CDR3 coding DNA: TGTGCCAGTAGTATCGTCGGGACAGACTACAATGAGCAGTTCTTC.

The rearrangement uses TRBV19 and TRBJ1-2, with 9 bases identical to TRBD1. The ends lost 1 base at V and 6 bases at J; junction bases unmatched: 3. The CDR3 covers 14 residues. Germline-derived CDR1 and CDR2 are LNHDA and SQIVND (reference sequence). CDR3 residues: CASSIGDRVNGYTF. CDR3 DNA sequence: TGTGCCAGTAGTATAGGGGACAGGGTGAATGGCTACACCTTC.

This clone showed up many times. J is TRBJ2-5 and V is TRBV2, with 8 bases aligning to TRBD1. CDR1 is SNHLY, CDR2 FYNNEI, per germline. V shed 6 bases and J 5 bases; nucleotides not matched to a gene: 11. The CDR3 is made up of 15 amino acids. The CDR3 reads CASSDGTGGGETQYF. CDR3 DNA sequence: TGTGCCAGCAGCGACGGGACAGGTGGGGGGGAGACCCAGTACTTC.

DNA for the CDR3: TGTGCCAGCAGTTTGGGACAGGGGGCAGATACGCAGTATTTT. Encoded protein: CASSLGQGADTQYF. The chain joins TRBV27 to TRBJ2-3; the match to TRBD1 covers 11 bases. CDR3 size: 14 residues. In germline, CDR1 is MNHEY, CDR2 SMNVEV (reference sequence). The V segment lost 3 bases and the J segment 4 bases; nucleotides outside the gene matches: 0.

The chain has TRBV6-5 and TRBJ1-2; D remains unclear. Germline loops: CDR1 MNHEY, CDR2 SVGAGI. Between the trimmed V and J ends, which lost 0 bases and 3 bases, there was a span of 8 bases. CDR3 length: 14 amino acids. The CDR3 DNA reads as TGTGCCAGCAGTTACTCTGACGGTTACTATGGCTACACCTTC. Amino acid sequence: CASSYSDGYYGYTF.

Only one count was recorded for this clone. The chain has TRBV4-3 and TRBJ1-1; 7 bases line up with TRBD1. The V segment lost 0 bases and the J segment 0 bases; nucleotides outside the gene matches: 10. The CDR3 extends over 18 amino acids. The germline V gene has CDR1 LGHNA and CDR2 YSLEER. CDR3 in amino acids: CASSQDRPRTGMNTEAFF. The CDR3 nucleotides read TGCGCCAGCAGCCAAGATCGGCCCAGGACAGGAATGAACACTGAAGCTTTCTTT.

The chain recombines TRBV7-2 with TRBJ2-7; TRBD1 is a possible D gene (6 bases). Germline loops: CDR1 SGHTA, CDR2 FQGNSA. V dropped 5 bases and J dropped 4 bases, with 9 bases sitting between them. The CDR3 contains 12 residues. The CDR3 region has the DNA TGTGCCAGCAGCGTTACAGGGTACGAGCAGTACTTC. Its protein is CASSVTGYEQYF.

This rearrangement joins TRBV27 to TRBJ2-3; D perhaps matches TRBD1 (6 bases). This CDR3 has 18 residues. Germline V gives CDR1 MNHEY, CDR2 SMNVEV (reference sequence). The V gene lost 2 bases and the J gene lost 0 bases, with 18 bases spanning the gap. The CDR3 coding sequence is TGTGCCAGCAGTTTAATCGACAGGACTGGAGCCAGCACAGATACGCAGTATTTT. It is translated as CASSLIDRTGASTDTQYF.

The gene calls are TRBV11-2 and TRBJ2-7; perhaps TRBD2 as D (5 bases). The germline V and J ends were trimmed by 3 bases and 5 bases, with 17 bases remaining between them. The CDR3 covers 15 residues. Germline values: CDR1 SGHAT, CDR2 FQNNGV. Here the CDR3 DNA reads TGTGCCAGCAGCTTCTCCGGGAAGAGGAAGAACGAGCAGTACTTC. Protein sequence: CASSFSGKRKNEQYF. The variable domain in full, completed from reference TRBV11-2 and TRBJ2-7, reads EAGVAQSPRYKIIEKRQSVAFWCNPISGHATLYWYQQILGQGPKLLIQFQNNGVVDDSQLPKDRFSAERLKGVDSTLKIQPAKLEDSAVYLCASSFSGKRKNEQYFGPGTRLTVT.

This sequence joins TRBV14 and TRBJ2-1; 11 bases agree with TRBD2. The trim removed 4 bases at V and 1 base at J, leaving 6 bases unmatched. CDR3 length: 17 residues. Per germline, CDR1 SGHDN and CDR2 FVKESK. This CDR3 reads CASSPLAGDLSYNEQFF. CDR3 sequence (DNA): TGTGCCAGCAGCCCACTAGCGGGGGACCTATCCTACAATGAGCAGTTCTTC.

The rearrangement uses TRBV5-4 and TRBJ2-3; weak D call: TRBD1 (6 bases). CDR1 is SGHNT and CDR2 is YYREEE in the germline V gene (reference sequence). The ends were cut back, 0 bases at V and 4 bases at J, with 12 bases in the middle. The CDR3 covers 15 residues. This CDR3 is CASSLVGPGADTQYF. The CDR3 DNA reads TGTGCCAGCAGCTTGGTGGGACCAGGGGCAGATACGCAGTATTTT.

The V and J genes are TRBV4-1 and TRBJ1-1; no clear D gene. This CDR3 is built from 15 residues. Germline V gives CDR1 MGHRA, CDR2 YSYEKL. Trimming took 4 bases from V and 0 from J, leaving 12 bases between them. CDR3 loop: CASSRKRCMNTEAFF. For the CDR3, the DNA is TGCGCCAGCAGCCGTAAAAGGTGCATGAACACTGAAGCTTTCTTT.

CDR3 coding DNA: TGTGCCAGCAGTGAACTGACCTCCTACGAGCAGTACTTC. Amino acids: CASSELTSYEQYF. This chain joins TRBV6-1 and TRBJ2-7; no clear D. The CDR3 contains 13 residues. CDR1 MNHNS and CDR2 SASEGT come from the germline V gene. The ends were cut back, 2 bases at V and 0 bases at J, with 5 bases in the middle.

V gene TRBV9 combines with J gene TRBJ1-1; 7 nucleotides line up with TRBD1. V shed 4 bases and J 5 bases; nucleotides not matched to a gene: 11. Germline V gives CDR1 SGDLS, CDR2 YYNGEE. The CDR3 is made up of 15 amino acids. The CDR3, as DNA: TGTGCCAGCAGCCGTGAGGCGACAGGGTGGACTGAAGCTTTCTTT. Translated, it gives CASSREATGWTEAFF.

As to this clone: The sample has other DNA sequences that encode this CDR3 too. The V gene is TRBV6-1, the J gene TRBJ1-2; D uncertain. The CDR3 has 14 residues. Germline values: CDR1 MNHNS, CDR2 SASEGT. Trimming pared 3 bases from V and 8 bases from J, leaving 16 bases between. The DNA of the CDR3 is TGTGCCAGCAGTGAGTTGACCGCCCTCTACGGCTACACCTTC. As protein: CASSELTALYGYTF.

This chain joins TRBV6-5 and TRBJ2-5; D gene ambiguous. Trimming removed 5 bases from V and 0 bases from J, with 10 bases in between. Germline CDR1 is MNHEY and CDR2 is SVGAGI. The CDR3 runs to 14 residues. CDR3 residues: CASSAPEYQETQYF. CDR3 DNA: TGTGCCAGCAGTGCACCAGAGTACCAAGAGACCCAGTACTTC.

The count of this clone is one. The chain has TRBV2 and TRBJ2-5; D remains unclear. V lost 2 bases to trimming and J lost 4 bases, with 8 bases between them. From germline, CDR1 is SNHLY and CDR2 FYNNEI. This CDR3 spans 13 amino acids. CDR3 DNA: TGTGCCAGCAGTGAATTGTGGGGAGAGACCCAGTACTTC. Amino acid sequence: CASSELWGETQYF.

The chain recombines TRBV6-6 with TRBJ2-7; a weak D match, TRBD2 (5 bases). V shed 8 bases and J shed 4 bases, with 12 bases lying between them. The CDR3 spans 12 residues. Germline lookup yields CDR1 MNHNY and CDR2 SVGAGI (reference sequence). In nucleotides, the CDR3 is TGTGCCAGCGGTGGACTGGGGTACGAGCAGTACTTC. Amino acids: CASGGLGYEQYF.

The V call is TRBV10-3, the J call TRBJ1-3; D is possibly TRBD1 (6 bases). In germline, CDR1 is ENHRY, CDR2 SYGVKD. Trimming left V 6 bases short and J 0 bases short, with 15 bases between. The CDR3 is 16 residues long. The CDR3 protein is CAISDPTGTSGNTIYF. CDR3 nucleotide sequence: TGTGCCATCAGCGATCCTACAGGGACCTCTGGAAACACCATATATTTT.

This clone was seen a single time. This chain links TRBV7-7 with TRBJ2-5; a possible D gene is TRBD2 (7 bases). This CDR3 region has 13 residues. The germline CDR1 and CDR2 sequences are SSHAT and FNYEAQ (reference sequence). DNA of the CDR3: TGTGCTAGCGGAGGGGGGGGTGCTGAGACCCAGTACTTC. Its translation is CASGGGGAETQYF.